What follows are 13 T cell receptor beta chains derived from one specimen sequenced in a study of T cells after yellow fever vaccination. One entry per CDR3 protein results from TCRdb running MiXCR on the 5' RACE reads. This sample has hundreds of thousands of distinct CDR3 sequences, with around 3.6% found just once. This specimen was PBMCs, taken on the day of the yellow fever booster vaccination. These receptors came from a young man who received the YFV17D yellow fever vaccine.

This chain uses TRBV11-1 with TRBJ1-1; 7 bases align to TRBD1. Germline V gene data show CDR1 as SGHAT and CDR2 as FQDESV (reference sequence). This CDR3 is 16 amino acids long. Germline trimming cut 0 bases from V and 0 bases from J; bases unmatched to any gene: 4. For the CDR3, the DNA is TGTGCCAGCAGCTTAGCGCGGGGACAGATGAACACTGAAGCTTTCTTT. Its translation: CASSLARGQMNTEAFF.

This chain joins TRBV20-1 and TRBJ2-3; TRBD2 matches 8 bases. Germline values: CDR1 DFQATT, CDR2 SNEGSKA (reference sequence). The CDR3 runs 16 residues. CDR3 residues: CTGRDGGAVRTDTQYF. CDR3 nucleotide sequence: TGCACGGGTCGTGACGGGGGGGCCGTCCGCACAGATACGCAGTATTTT.

The chain has TRBV25-1 and TRBJ2-1; 11 nucleotides line up with TRBD2. Germline trimming cut 3 bases from V and 5 bases from J; bases unmatched to any gene: 6. Germline V gene sequence: CDR1 MGHDK, CDR2 SYGVNS. This CDR3 region has 16 residues. The CDR3 loop is CASSDLLAGGNNEQFF. The CDR3 nucleotides read TGTGCCAGCAGTGACCTCCTAGCGGGGGGTAACAATGAGCAGTTCTTC. The variable domain in full, completed from reference TRBV25-1 and TRBJ2-1, reads EADIYQTPRYLVIGTGKKITLECSQTMGHDKMYWYQQDPGMELHLIHYSYGVNSTEKGDLSSESTVSRIRTEHFPLTLESARPSHTSQYLCASSDLLAGGNNEQFFGPGTRLTVL.

This clonotype was recorded many times. The J gene is TRBJ1-2, the V gene TRBV7-9; a weak D match, TRBD1 (6 bases). Trimming took off 8 bases at V and 4 bases at J, with 14 bases between the two ends. The CDR3 consists of 13 residues. Per germline, CDR1 SEHNR and CDR2 FQNEAQ (reference sequence). The DNA of the CDR3 is TGTGCCAGCGGTTTAACAGGGTTCTATGGCTACACCTTC. Its protein is CASGLTGFYGYTF.

This clonotype has a handful of counts. V gene TRBV6-5 combines with J gene TRBJ2-3, with 8 positions matching TRBD2. V gave up 2 bases and J gave up 6 bases; unmatched junction bases: 7. Germline V gives CDR1 MNHEY, CDR2 SVGAGI. The CDR3 extends over 15 amino acids. CDR3: CASSYRRGADDTQYF. The CDR3 nucleotides read TGTGCCAGCAGTTACCGGCGGGGGGCGGATGATACGCAGTATTTT.

This clonotype was seen a few times. The gene calls are TRBV24-1 and TRBJ2-5, with D perhaps matching TRBD1 (5 bases). The length of the CDR3 is 15 residues. Looked up from germline, CDR1 is KGHDR and CDR2 is SFDVKD. The ends were cut back, 2 bases at V and 1 base at J, with 10 bases in the middle. For the CDR3, the DNA is TGTGCCACCAGTGATTCTCGGCAGGGCCAAGAGACCCAGTACTTC. Protein: CATSDSRQGQETQYF.

V usage is TRBV6-2 or TRBV6-3 and J usage is TRBJ2-1; TRBD1 matches 10 bases. Trimming at V came to 8 bases and at J to 4 bases, leaving 14 bases not matched to a gene. CDR1 MNHEY and CDR2 SVGEGT come from the germline V gene. The CDR3 is 17 residues long. CDR3 in amino acids: CASGIRTGGDPYNEQFF. The CDR3 DNA is TGTGCCAGCGGCATACGGACAGGGGGAGACCCTTACAATGAGCAGTTCTTC.

The CDR3 region has the DNA TGTGCCAGCAGCTCACCCACTACCGGTATTCAGTACTTC. This gives the protein CASSSPTTGIQYF. The chain is built from TRBV11-2 and TRBJ2-4; no reliable D call. V lost 4 bases and J 10 bases, leaving 14 bases between the germline ends. The CDR3 consists of 13 residues. Germline values: CDR1 SGHAT, CDR2 FQNNGV.

The chain recombines TRBV6-1 with TRBJ2-1; D possibly corresponds to TRBD2 (7 bases). Trimming cost V 3 bases and J 0 bases, with 12 bases left between them. The CDR3 has 16 amino acids. The germline CDR1 and CDR2 sequences are MNHNS and SASEGT. CDR3 in amino acids: CASSEVGGRSYNEQFF. CDR3 coding DNA: TGTGCCAGCAGTGAGGTGGGGGGGCGCTCCTACAATGAGCAGTTCTTC.

The rearrangement links TRBV18 to TRBJ2-7; 7 positions agree with TRBD1. The CDR3 sequence is 14 residues long. J was trimmed by 3 bases and V by 3 bases; bases with no gene match: 5. Germline V lookup: CDR1 KGHSH, CDR2 LQKENI. The CDR3 loop reads CASSPGRDSYEQYF. Here the CDR3 DNA reads TGTGCCAGCTCACCGGGTCGGGACAGCTACGAGCAGTACTTC.

This clonotype appeared many times. This chain uses TRBV30 with TRBJ2-1, with TRBD1 matching over 10 bases. V gave up 0 bases and J gave up 3 bases; unmatched junction bases: 11. The CDR3 has 18 residues. Germline V gives CDR1 GTSNPN, CDR2 SVGIG (reference sequence). CDR3 in DNA: TGTGCCTGGAGTGTAAAGGGCGGGGGACAGGGGAACTACAATGAGCAGTTCTTC. Protein sequence: CAWSVKGGGQGNYNEQFF. Complete variable domain (other parts from reference TRBV30 and TRBJ2-1): SQTIHQWPATLVQPVGSPLSLECTVEGTSNPNLYWYRQAAGRGLQLLFYSVGIGQISSEVPQNLSASRPQDRQFILSSKKLLLSDSGFYLCAWSVKGGGQGNYNEQFFGPGTRLTVL.

This clonotype was seen at least ten times. The chain combines TRBV6-6 with TRBJ2-4, with D perhaps matching TRBD2 (6 bases). The germline V gene has CDR1 MNHNY and CDR2 SVGAGI (reference sequence). The CDR3 length is 16 residues. With 7 bases removed from V and 2 bases from J, the gap between germline ends came to 18 bases. CDR3 in amino acids: CASTGDGSRSKNIQYF. The CDR3 bases are TGTGCCAGCACCGGGGACGGGAGTAGGTCCAAAAACATTCAGTACTTC.

Only a few counts were recorded for this clonotype. This chain links TRBV7-6 with TRBJ2-7, with 8 bases aligning to TRBD1. This CDR3 has 15 amino acids. Germline V lookup: CDR1 SGHVS, CDR2 FNYEAQ. J was trimmed by 2 bases and V by 5 bases; bases with no gene match: 8. The CDR3 DNA reads TGTGCCAGCAGCGTACGACAGGGGTCCACCTACGAGCAGTACTTC. Its translation: CASSVRQGSTYEQYF. Based on the CDR3 plus reference TRBV7-6 and TRBJ2-7, the full variable domain is GAGVSQSPRYKVTKRGQDVALRCDPISGHVSLYWYRQALGQGPEFLTYFNYEAQQDKSGLPNDRFSAERPEGSISTLTIQRTEQRDSAMYRCASSVRQGSTYEQYFGPGTRLTVT.